The 26 T cell receptor beta chains presented below share a single source sample, sequenced in a study of T cell repertoires in cytomegalovirus infection. No antigens are known for them. TCRdb called the reads again in MiXCR, with one record for every CDR3 protein. The data show roughly 700,000 distinct CDR3 sequences, around a third seen once. The sample in question was cultured PBMCs, obtained from culture after CMV antigen stimulation. These receptors came from a human donor in good health (CMV status not recorded). Some clones in this sample may be carry-over from other donors' samples.

The rearrangement uses TRBV5-6 and TRBJ2-5; D may be TRBD1 (6 bases). The CDR3 has 14 residues. Between the trimmed V and J ends, which lost 1 base and 5 bases, there was a span of 12 bases. Per germline, CDR1 SGHDT and CDR2 YYEEEE. The CDR3 DNA is TGTGCCAGCAGCTTGTCGGGGACATATGAGACCCAGTACTTC. It translates to CASSLSGTYETQYF.

This clonotype has only a few counts. The chain links TRBV4-3 to TRBJ2-3; D may be TRBD2 (5 bases). CDR1 is LGHNA, CDR2 YSLEER, per germline. Deletions cut 0 bases from V and 1 base from J, with 11 bases between. The CDR3 extends over 16 amino acids. For the CDR3, the DNA is TGCGCCAGCAGCCAAGACGCAAGCGGAGGCACAGATACGCAGTATTTT. This codes for CASSQDASGGTDTQYF.

This clonotype was recorded a few times. The chain uses TRBV7-9 and TRBJ1-6, with 10 bases matching TRBD1. This CDR3 has 16 residues. Trimming removed 3 bases from V and 10 bases from J; junction bases left unmatched: 9. Germline V gene lookup returns CDR1 SEHNR and CDR2 FQNEAQ (reference sequence). The CDR3: CASSFPGQGSGSPLHF. The DNA of the CDR3 is TGTGCCAGCAGCTTCCCGGGACAGGGGTCGGGGTCACCCCTCCACTTT. Variable domain in full (rest from reference TRBV7-9 and TRBJ1-6): DTGVSQNPRHKITKRGQNVTFRCDPISEHNRLYWYRQTLGQGPEFLTYFQNEAQLEKSRLLSDRFSAERPKGSFSTLEIQRTEQGDSAMYLCASSFPGQGSGSPLHFGNGTRLTVT.

In its sample, this clonotype was seen many times. This rearrangement joins TRBV7-2 to TRBJ1-1; D gene ambiguous. Trimming took 3 bases from V and 4 from J, leaving 15 bases between them. The CDR3 has 15 amino acids. In germline, CDR1 is SGHTA, CDR2 FQGNSA. The DNA for the CDR3 is TGTGCCAGCAGCTTCTACGTAGGTAGGATCACTGAAGCTTTCTTT. Protein: CASSFYVGRITEAFF.

In its sample, this clonotype was seen many times. The rearrangement links TRBV7-2 to TRBJ2-1; no definite D call. The CDR3 spans 14 residues. Trimming left V 1 base short and J 10 bases short, with 14 bases between. CDR1 is SGHTA, CDR2 FQGNSA, per germline. CDR3 coding DNA: TGTGCCAGCAGCTTAGTCTCGCGCGTTGGGGAGCAGTTCTTC. Amino acids: CASSLVSRVGEQFF.

The chain employs TRBV15 and TRBJ2-1; possible D gene TRBD2, 7 bases. This CDR3 spans 17 amino acids. The V end lost 1 base, the J end lost 0 bases, and 13 bases lay between the germline ends. Looked up from germline, CDR1 is LNHNV and CDR2 is YYDKDF (reference sequence). Here the CDR3 reads CATSRGGGDTSYNEQFF. In DNA form, the CDR3 reads TGTGCCACCAGCAGAGGGGGGGGGGACACCTCCTACAATGAGCAGTTCTTC. The complete variable domain, with remaining parts taken from reference TRBV15 and TRBJ2-1, reads DAMVIQNPRYQVTQFGKPVTLSCSQTLNHNVMYWYQQKSSQAPKLLFHYYDKDFNNEADTPDNFQSRRPNTSFCFLDIRSPGLGDTAMYLCATSRGGGDTSYNEQFFGPGTRLTVL.

The rearrangement links TRBV5-1 to TRBJ2-1; tentative D call: TRBD2 (5 bases). The CDR3 consists of 16 residues. Per the germline V gene, CDR1 is SGHRS and CDR2 is YFSETQ. V lost 2 bases to trimming and J lost 4 bases, with 16 bases between them. The CDR3 DNA follows: TGCGCCAGCAGCTTTTTCGGGGATCTCTTATACAATGAGCAGTTCTTC. Encoded protein: CASSFFGDLLYNEQFF.

This clonotype has more than one count but fewer than ten. The chain links TRBV6-1 to TRBJ2-5; 7 bases agree with TRBD1. V was clipped by 6 bases and J by 4 bases; unmatched bases: 11. This CDR3 region has 15 residues. Looked up from germline, CDR1 is MNHNS and CDR2 is SASEGT. CDR3 in amino acids: CASREIGGAVETQYF. Here the CDR3 DNA reads TGTGCCAGCAGAGAGATAGGGGGCGCGGTAGAGACCCAGTACTTC.

This chain joins TRBV4-3 and TRBJ2-1; 10 nucleotides match TRBD2. V was pared by 2 bases and J by 2 bases, with 6 bases of the junction left unmatched. Per the germline V gene, CDR1 is LGHNA and CDR2 is YSLEER. The CDR3 spans 17 residues. Here the CDR3 DNA reads TGCGCCAGCAGCCAATCAAGACTAGCGGGCACCTACAATGAGCAGTTCTTC. It codes for CASSQSRLAGTYNEQFF.

The V call is TRBV19, the J call TRBJ2-3; D is uncertain. V lost 0 bases and J 0 bases, leaving 4 bases between the germline ends. This CDR3 comprises 14 residues. Germline V CDR1 and CDR2: LNHDA, SQIVND (reference sequence). The CDR3 DNA follows: TGTGCCAGTAGTATAGACTGGAGCACAGATACGCAGTATTTT. Translated, it gives CASSIDWSTDTQYF.

This clonotype has only a few counts. The chain carries TRBV6-6 and TRBJ2-3, with D maybe TRBD1 (6 bases). Germline V CDR1 and CDR2: MNHNY, SVGAGI (reference sequence). This CDR3 contains 13 residues. Trimming shortened V by 11 bases and J by 0 bases, and 12 bases separated the two germline ends. CDR3 sequence (DNA): TGTGCCGGCCGGGACACTAGCACAGATACGCAGTATTTT. Protein sequence: CAGRDTSTDTQYF.

The gene calls are TRBV19 and TRBJ2-1; no definite D call. CDR1 LNHDA and CDR2 SQIVND come from the germline V gene (reference sequence). The V and J ends lost 3 bases and 8 bases respectively, with 8 bases between them. CDR3 length: 12 amino acids. Here the CDR3 DNA reads TGTGCCAGTAGTATGGGTATTCATGAGCAGTTCTTC. Protein sequence: CASSMGIHEQFF.

This clonotype was observed at least ten times. This chain joins TRBV7-8 and TRBJ1-1, with 9 bases that match TRBD1. V dropped 5 bases and J dropped 3; count of bases not matched to a gene: 7. This CDR3 comprises 15 residues. Germline assignment: CDR1 SGHVS and CDR2 FQNEAQ. The CDR3 loop is CASSGARTGDTEAFF. CDR3 DNA: TGTGCCAGCAGCGGGGCAAGGACAGGGGACACTGAAGCTTTCTTT.

This clonotype appeared a few times. The CDR3 DNA is TGCAGTGCTAGTGGGTCCCTTAACACCGGGGAGCTGTTTTTT. Its translation: CSASGSLNTGELFF. V gene TRBV20-1 combines with J gene TRBJ2-2; no definite D call. V was cut by 3 bases and J by 2 bases, with 10 bases left in between. The CDR3 has 14 residues. From germline, CDR1 is DFQATT and CDR2 SNEGSKA (reference sequence).

The chain links TRBV27 to TRBJ2-1; D gene ambiguous. Germline assignment: CDR1 MNHEY and CDR2 SMNVEV (reference sequence). The CDR3 extends over 15 amino acids. V was trimmed by 5 bases and J by 0 bases, leaving 11 bases between them. The CDR3 region has the DNA TGTGCCAGCAGTCCCTCCCCCAGCTCCTACAATGAGCAGTTCTTC. Translated, it gives CASSPSPSSYNEQFF.

This clonotype has more than one count but fewer than ten. This chain links TRBV6-2 or TRBV6-3 with TRBJ1-1, with 8 bases matching TRBD1. Unmatched junction bases numbered 8, after V lost 4 bases and J lost 10 bases. In germline, CDR1 is MNHEY, CDR2 SVGEGT. The CDR3 runs to 13 residues. CDR3 sequence (DNA): TGTGCCAGCAGTTCTAGGACAGGGAGAAGAGCTTTCTTT. This sequence encodes CASSSRTGRRAFF.

This clonotype was picked up many times. The chain links TRBV7-8 to TRBJ1-6, with D perhaps TRBD1 (5 bases). The CDR3 has 16 residues. Looked up from germline, CDR1 is SGHVS and CDR2 is FQNEAQ. Trimming took 1 base from V and 0 from J, leaving 7 bases between them. CDR3 loop: CASSLGGSSYNSPLHF. In DNA, the CDR3 is TGTGCCAGCAGCTTAGGGGGGAGCTCCTATAATTCACCCCTCCACTTT.

The rearrangement uses TRBV11-3 and TRBJ2-1; the D call may be TRBD1 or TRBD2 (5 bases each). The CDR3 loop spans 15 amino acids. CDR1 and CDR2 from the germline V gene are SGHNT and YENEEA. Trimming removed 0 bases from V and 6 bases from J, with 12 bases in between. CDR3 amino acids: CASSLDLGAGNEQFF. The CDR3 bases are TGTGCCAGCAGCTTAGATCTTGGGGCGGGCAATGAGCAGTTCTTC. Variable domain in full (rest from reference TRBV11-3 and TRBJ2-1): EAGVVQSPRYKIIEKKQPVAFWCNPISGHNTLYWYLQNLGQGPELLIRYENEEAVDDSQLPKDRFSAERLKGVDSTLKIQPAELGDSAVYLCASSLDLGAGNEQFFGPGTRLTVL.

The chain has TRBV6-1 and TRBJ1-2; possibly TRBD1 for D (5 bases). Trimming took 3 bases from V and 3 from J, leaving 11 bases between them. CDR3 size: 14 residues. The germline V gene has CDR1 MNHNS and CDR2 SASEGT. CDR3 nucleotides: TGTGCCAGCAGTGAGATGACAGCCTACTATGGCTACACCTTC. Its protein is CASSEMTAYYGYTF.

The chain employs TRBV7-8 and TRBJ1-5, with TRBD1 identical over 11 bases. The CDR3 has 17 amino acids. V trimming: 2 bases; J trimming: 7 bases; junction bases outside the gene matches: 10. The germline CDR1 and CDR2 sequences are SGHVS and FQNEAQ. This chain's CDR3 is CASSLTRDRGYYQPQHF. The CDR3 DNA reads as TGTGCCAGCAGCTTAACTCGGGACAGGGGGTATTACCAGCCCCAGCATTTT.

DNA for the CDR3: TGTGCCAGCAAACGGGACACCAGTACCAATCAGCCCCAGCATTTT. Its translation is CASKRDTSTNQPQHF. The chain employs TRBV6-2 or TRBV6-3 and TRBJ1-5; possible D gene TRBD1, 6 bases. The germline gives CDR1 MNHEY, CDR2 SVGEGT. The V end lost 7 bases, the J end lost 3 bases, and 16 bases lay between the germline ends. The CDR3 has 15 residues.

In its sample, this clonotype was seen a few times. This chain uses TRBV6-1 with TRBJ2-5; no clear D gene. CDR3 length: 13 residues. Trimming stripped 0 bases from V and 1 base from J, with 3 bases between. Germline V lookup: CDR1 MNHNS, CDR2 SASEGT. This CDR3 reads CASSEAPQETQYF. The DNA of the CDR3 is TGTGCCAGCAGTGAAGCCCCCCAAGAGACCCAGTACTTC.

The rearrangement uses TRBV20-1 and TRBJ2-3; TRBD2 matches 12 bases. J lost 3 bases, V lost 6 bases, and 7 bases had no gene match. The CDR3 totals 15 residues. CDR1 and CDR2 from the germline V gene are DFQATT and SNEGSKA (reference sequence). CDR3 region: CSARTSGKRTDTQYF. The CDR3 DNA reads TGCAGTGCCAGGACTAGCGGGAAAAGAACAGATACGCAGTATTTT.

This chain connects TRBV7-2 to TRBJ2-3; 8 bases are shared with TRBD2. The V segment lost 8 bases and the J segment 1 base; nucleotides outside the gene matches: 8. The CDR3 spans 15 residues. Germline CDR1 is SGHTA and CDR2 is FQGNSA. DNA of the CDR3: TGTGCCAGCGGACGATCTAGCGGGCGCACAGATACGCAGTATTTT. Translated: CASGRSSGRTDTQYF.

The sample holds many counts of this clonotype. This chain joins TRBV7-8 and TRBJ2-1, with D uncertain. The CDR3 has 12 residues. Germline V gives CDR1 SGHVS, CDR2 FQNEAQ. V shed 4 bases and J shed 8 bases, with 9 bases lying between them. The CDR3 DNA is TGTGCCAGCAGCTCTACACGGCATGAGCAGTTCTTC. It specifies CASSSTRHEQFF.

This clonotype was counted between two and nine times. The rearrangement links TRBV4-1 to TRBJ2-1; 9 nucleotides align to TRBD2. J was trimmed by 9 bases and V by 1 base; bases with no gene match: 10. This CDR3 contains 16 residues. Germline loops: CDR1 MGHRA, CDR2 YSYEKL. The CDR3, as DNA: TGCGCCAGCAGCCAAGTAGTAGCGGGAGCAGTGGGTGAGCAGTTCTTC. It specifies CASSQVVAGAVGEQFF.